This TCR beta chain came from a study of cytomegalovirus exposure and HLA in healthy donors. Whole-study findings and limits: The tendency of first-cohort TCR clusters to co-occur in the roughly 120 validation repertoires was identified by a subsequent analysis. The study flagged approximately 180 TCR beta chains as cytomegalovirus-associated.

The germline CDR1 and CDR2 sequences are MNHEY and SMNVEV (reference sequence). The V end lost 3 bases, the J end lost 6 bases, and 7 bases lay between the germline ends. The CDR3 is 12 amino acids. Libraries were prepared by immunoSEQ multiplex PCR; TCRdb keeps only in-frame clonotypes and omits some of them. This table has around 150,000 clones, about 90% appearing once. With respect to this clone: The antigen remains unidentified.

The sequence derives from a woman younger than 35 in good health and CMV-seropositive. The sample comprised PBMCs. This chain connects TRBV27 to TRBJ2-3; D gene ambiguous. CDR3 residues: CASSFGMDTQYF. Here the CDR3 DNA reads TGTGCCAGCAGTTTCGGTATGGATACGCAGTATTTT.